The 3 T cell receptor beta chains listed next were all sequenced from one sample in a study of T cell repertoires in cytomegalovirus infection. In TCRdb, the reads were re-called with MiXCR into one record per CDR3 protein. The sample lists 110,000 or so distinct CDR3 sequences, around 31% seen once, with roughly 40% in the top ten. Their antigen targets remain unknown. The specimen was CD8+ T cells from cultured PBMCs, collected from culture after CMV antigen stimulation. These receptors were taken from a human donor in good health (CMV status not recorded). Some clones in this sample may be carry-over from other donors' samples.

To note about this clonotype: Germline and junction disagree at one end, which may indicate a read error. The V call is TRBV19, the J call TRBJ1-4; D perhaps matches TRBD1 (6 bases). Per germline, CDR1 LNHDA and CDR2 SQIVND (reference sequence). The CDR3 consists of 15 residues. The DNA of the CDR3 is TGTGCCGGTAGTATTATTGGGGGCTCTAATGAAAAACTGTTTTTT. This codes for CAGSIIGGSNEKLFF.

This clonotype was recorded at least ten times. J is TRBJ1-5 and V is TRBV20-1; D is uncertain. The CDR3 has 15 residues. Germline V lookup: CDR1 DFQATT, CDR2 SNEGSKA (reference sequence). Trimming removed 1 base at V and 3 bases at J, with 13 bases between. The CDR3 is CSARGRRANNQPQHF. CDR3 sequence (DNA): TGCAGTGCTAGAGGTCGACGGGCCAACAATCAGCCCCAGCATTTT.

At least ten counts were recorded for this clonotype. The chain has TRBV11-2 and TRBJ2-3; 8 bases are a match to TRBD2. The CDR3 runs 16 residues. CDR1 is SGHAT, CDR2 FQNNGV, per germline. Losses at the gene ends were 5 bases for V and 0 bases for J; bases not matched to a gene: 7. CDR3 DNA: TGTGCCAGCAGCCGTATAGCGGGGTTTAGCACAGATACGCAGTATTTT. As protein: CASSRIAGFSTDTQYF. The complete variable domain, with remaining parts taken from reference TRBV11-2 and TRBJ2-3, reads EAGVAQSPRYKIIEKRQSVAFWCNPISGHATLYWYQQILGQGPKLLIQFQNNGVVDDSQLPKDRFSAERLKGVDSTLKIQPAKLEDSAVYLCASSRIAGFSTDTQYFGPGTRLTVL.